One and the same sample provided the 5 T cell receptor beta chains below, sequenced in a study of shared clonotypes between healthy human individuals. The protocol was immunoSEQ multiplex PCR, while the TCRdb copy is restricted to in-frame clones and leaves out a portion. The sample shows over 400,000 clones, 70% to 80% of them seen only once. The sample comprised PBMCs. All receptors come from a woman between 40 and 50 years old in good health. Some clones in this sample may be carry-over from other donors' samples.

The J gene is TRBJ2-2, the V gene TRBV28; no definite D call. This CDR3 is 16 amino acids long. V was clipped by 3 bases and J by 8 bases, with 19 bases between them. Germline values: CDR1 MDHEN, CDR2 SYDVKM. The CDR3 is CASSLLTELGSGELFF. The CDR3 DNA follows: TGTGCCAGCAGTTTGCTGACTGAGTTGGGGTCGGGGGAGCTGTTTTTT.

The gene calls are TRBV15 and TRBJ2-2, with a possible D match to TRBD2 (6 bases). This CDR3 spans 12 amino acids. CDR1 and CDR2 from the germline V gene are LNHNV and YYDKDF (reference sequence). V was pared by 1 base and J by 13 bases, with 10 bases between. The CDR3 DNA reads as TGTGCCACCAGCAGAGTGGGGGAGGCGCTGTTTTTT. This translates into CATSRVGEALFF.

In this sample, this clone turned up a few times. The chain has TRBV7-9 and TRBJ1-2; D is possibly TRBD1 (5 bases). Looked up from germline, CDR1 is SEHNR and CDR2 is FQNEAQ (reference sequence). This CDR3 has 14 residues. The V and J ends lost 5 bases and 6 bases respectively, with 16 bases between them. The CDR3 loop is CASSPGRRGDGYTF. Here the CDR3 DNA reads TGTGCCAGCAGCCCGGGACGGCGAGGAGATGGCTACACCTTC. Together with reference TRBV7-9 and TRBJ1-2, the CDR3 gives the full variable domain: DTGVSQNPRHKITKRGQNVTFRCDPISEHNRLYWYRQTLGQGPEFLTYFQNEAQLEKSRLLSDRFSAERPKGSFSTLEIQRTEQGDSAMYLCASSPGRRGDGYTFGSGTRLTVV.

The rearrangement links TRBV19 to TRBJ1-4, with TRBD1 as a possible D gene (6 bases). The CDR3 has 15 residues. Trimming cost V 3 bases and J 2 bases, with 10 bases left between them. CDR1 and CDR2 from the germline V gene are LNHDA and SQIVND (reference sequence). The CDR3 DNA reads as TGTGCCAGTAGTATTACAGGGATTACTAATGAAAAACTGTTTTTT. Translated: CASSITGITNEKLFF.

Only a few counts were recorded for this clone. The CDR3 here is CASRIQGGNEQFF. In DNA, the CDR3 is TGTGCCAGCAGGATACAGGGGGGAAATGAGCAGTTCTTC. This chain connects TRBV7-8 to TRBJ2-1; 8 bases agree with TRBD1. J lost 7 bases, V lost 6 bases, and 5 bases had no gene match. Germline loops: CDR1 SGHVS, CDR2 FQNEAQ. The CDR3 loop spans 13 amino acids.